These 11 T cell receptor beta chains were sequenced from one sample in a study of blood T cell repertoires in COVID-19. Profiled with immunoSEQ multiplex PCR; TCRdb holds only in-frame clones, not every one. The sample carries about 75,000 clones, 88% recorded once. Material: peripheral blood. These receptors came from a human donor in a cohort sampled during active COVID-19.

J is TRBJ2-7 and V is TRBV28, with 10 bases lining up with TRBD1. The trim removed 3 bases at V and 0 bases at J, leaving 2 bases unmatched. This CDR3 has 15 amino acids. CDR1 MDHEN and CDR2 SYDVKM come from the germline V gene. CDR3 sequence: CASSLTGGISYEQYF. CDR3 in DNA: TGTGCCAGCAGTTTGACAGGGGGCATCTCCTACGAGCAGTACTTC.

The chain is built from TRBV10-3 and TRBJ2-6, with D tentatively TRBD1 (8 bases). CDR1 and CDR2 from the germline V gene are ENHRY and SYGVKD. V lost 10 bases and J 2 bases, leaving 15 bases between the germline ends. CDR3 length equals 15 residues. The CDR3 spells CATWTGRAGANVLTF. DNA of the CDR3: TGTGCCACCTGGACAGGGAGGGCTGGGGCCAACGTCCTGACTTTC.

The chain has TRBV5-1 and TRBJ1-3; D gene ambiguous. The CDR3 loop spans 16 amino acids. V gave up 3 bases and J gave up 0 bases, with 13 bases separating them. Germline CDR1 SGHRS, CDR2 YFSETQ. The CDR3 bases are TGCGCCAGCAGCTCCGGACTGAGCGGCTCTGGAAACACCATATATTTT. Its translation is CASSSGLSGSGNTIYF.

The gene calls are TRBV5-4 and TRBJ2-5, with 7 bases that match TRBD1. CDR1 is SGHNT and CDR2 is YYREEE in the germline V gene (reference sequence). Losses at the gene ends were 2 bases for V and 3 bases for J; bases not matched to a gene: 4. The CDR3 length is 14 residues. CDR3 loop: CASSLPGQEETQYF. The CDR3 DNA reads as TGTGCCAGCAGCTTACCAGGACAGGAAGAGACCCAGTACTTC.

This chain connects TRBV11-2 to TRBJ2-7; possibly TRBD1 for D (6 bases). Per germline, CDR1 SGHAT and CDR2 FQNNGV. There are 14 residues in the CDR3. Between the trimmed V and J ends, which lost 7 bases and 7 bases, there was a span of 20 bases. The CDR3 loop reads CASTQGSARGEQYF. CDR3 sequence (DNA): TGTGCCAGCACCCAAGGGAGCGCCAGGGGAGAGCAGTACTTC.

This clone occurred a few times. The rearrangement uses TRBV30 and TRBJ1-2; D remains unclear. The germline CDR1 and CDR2 sequences are GTSNPN and SVGIG (reference sequence). The length of the CDR3 is 11 residues. V lost 2 bases and J lost 8, with 9 bases in between. CDR3 sequence: CAWSTLWGYTF. DNA of the CDR3: TGTGCCTGGAGTACATTATGGGGCTACACCTTC.

The rearrangement uses TRBV5-4 and TRBJ2-1; possibly TRBD1 for D (6 bases). Trimming removed 4 bases at V and 7 bases at J, with 15 bases between. The CDR3 runs 14 residues. The V gene's germline CDR1 is SGHNT and CDR2 YYREEE (reference sequence). The CDR3 here is CASSQGAGQNEQFF. In DNA, the CDR3 is TGTGCCAGCAGCCAGGGAGCAGGACAGAATGAGCAGTTCTTC.

There are a few counts of this clone. The gene calls are TRBV4-2 and TRBJ2-7, with 13 bases lining up with TRBD2. This CDR3 region has 20 residues. Per the germline V gene, CDR1 is LGHNA and CDR2 is YNFKEQ. Unmatched junction bases numbered 16, after V lost 0 bases and J lost 5 bases. The CDR3 protein is CASSQDWVGQGLAGRNEQYF. Here the CDR3 DNA reads TGTGCCAGCAGCCAAGATTGGGTCGGACAGGGACTAGCGGGAAGGAACGAGCAGTACTTC.

The CDR3 DNA is TGTGCCAGCCTTTCGCGGCTAGCCAAAAACATTCAGTACTTC. Amino acid sequence: CASLSRLAKNIQYF. The genes are TRBV6-5 and TRBJ2-4; D gene ambiguous. The V end lost 8 bases, the J end lost 0 bases, and 11 bases lay between the germline ends. The CDR3 extends over 14 amino acids. Germline CDR1 and CDR2: MNHEY and SVGAGI.

This clone has a single count. CDR3 amino acids: CASSATVSGNNEKLFF. As DNA, the CDR3 is TGTGCCAGCAGTGCGACAGTTTCCGGCAATAATGAAAAACTGTTTTTT. The rearrangement joins TRBV27 to TRBJ1-4, with D possibly matching TRBD1 (5 bases). V lost 5 bases and J lost 4, with 17 bases in between. CDR1 is MNHEY, CDR2 SMNVEV, per germline (reference sequence). The CDR3 has 16 amino acids.

The V gene is TRBV28, the J gene TRBJ2-6; D is perhaps TRBD1 (6 bases). The germline V and J ends were trimmed by 5 bases and 3 bases, with 23 bases remaining between them. This CDR3 region has 19 residues. CDR1 MDHEN and CDR2 SYDVKM come from the germline V gene. For the CDR3, the DNA is TGTGCCAGCAGTCACCTGAACCTCAGGGGATCGGGTGGGGCCAACGTCCTGACTTTC. The encoded protein is CASSHLNLRGSGGANVLTF.